The 18 T cell receptor beta chains given below trace back to one sample, sequenced in a study of blood T cell repertoires in COVID-19. Method: immunoSEQ multiplex PCR; TCRdb's copy keeps in-frame clones and lacks some. The table includes some 69,000 clones, roughly three quarters detected once. Material: peripheral blood. These receptors were collected from a man in his sixties with acute or convalescent COVID-19.

The table lists this clone with a count of one. The chain uses TRBV28 and TRBJ1-3; D gene unclear. V gave up 7 bases and J gave up 3 bases, with 10 bases separating them. Germline loops: CDR1 MDHEN, CDR2 SYDVKM. This CDR3 has 13 amino acids. The CDR3 region is CASMTANGNTIYF. CDR3 coding DNA: TGTGCCAGCATGACTGCGAATGGAAACACCATATATTTT.

The chain joins TRBV5-8 to TRBJ2-4; a possible D gene is TRBD1 (6 bases). The V and J ends lost 4 bases and 6 bases respectively, with 17 bases between them. The V gene's germline CDR1 is SGHTS and CDR2 YDEGEE. The CDR3 sequence is 15 residues long. The CDR3 loop is CASSPRTVARNIQYF. The CDR3 nucleotides read TGTGCCAGCAGCCCGAGGACAGTCGCACGAAACATTCAGTACTTC.

The chain joins TRBV7-9 to TRBJ1-3; the match to TRBD1 covers 7 bases. Per germline, CDR1 SEHNR and CDR2 FQNEAQ (reference sequence). The length of the CDR3 is 13 residues. J lost 3 bases, V lost 5 bases, and 1 base had no gene match. CDR3 region: CASSGDSGNTIYF. CDR3 in DNA: TGTGCCAGCAGCGGGGACAGTGGAAACACCATATATTTT.

The CDR3 DNA follows: TGTGCCAGCAGGTCCAGGATCTACAATGAGCAGTTCTTC. This sequence encodes CASRSRIYNEQFF. V is TRBV5-5 and J is TRBJ2-1; D remains unclear. The CDR3 sequence is 13 residues long. Trimming shortened V by 5 bases and J by 3 bases, and 9 bases separated the two germline ends. The germline gives CDR1 SGHKS, CDR2 YYEKEE (reference sequence).

The chain employs TRBV6-5 and TRBJ1-6, with 8 positions matching TRBD1. CDR1 MNHEY and CDR2 SVGAGI come from the germline V gene. Trimming took 6 bases from V and 5 from J; bases not matched to a gene: 6. There are 15 residues in the CDR3. The CDR3 here is CASRAGGIHNSPLHF. CDR3 bases: TGTGCCAGCAGGGCAGGGGGCATCCATAATTCACCCCTCCACTTT.

V gene TRBV11-1 combines with J gene TRBJ2-5; 12 bases align to TRBD1. Trimming removed 5 bases from V and 5 bases from J; junction bases left unmatched: 9. The CDR3 extends over 16 amino acids. From germline, CDR1 is SGHAT and CDR2 FQDESV (reference sequence). CDR3 sequence reads: CASSLGTGGGRETQYF. The CDR3 DNA sequence: TGTGCCAGCAGCCTGGGGACAGGGGGCGGTCGGGAGACCCAGTACTTC. Supplemented by reference TRBV11-1 and TRBJ2-5, the full variable domain reads EAEVAQSPRYKITEKSQAVAFWCDPISGHATLYWYRQILGQGPELLVQFQDESVVDDSQLPKDRFSAERLKGVDSTLKIQPAELGDSAMYLCASSLGTGGGRETQYFGPGTRLLVL.

Of note for this clone: Other nucleotide sequences from this sample produce the same CDR3. The J gene is TRBJ1-2, the V gene TRBV9, with D possibly TRBD1 on 6 matching bases. V lost 0 bases and J 4 bases, leaving 10 bases between the germline ends. CDR1 SGDLS and CDR2 YYNGEE come from the germline V gene. The CDR3 is 14 residues long. The CDR3: CASSVAGAGYGYTF. CDR3 bases: TGTGCCAGCAGCGTAGCAGGGGCCGGCTATGGCTACACCTTC.

The chain links TRBV6-5 to TRBJ2-2, with 10 bases lining up with TRBD2. The CDR3 contains 15 residues. Trimming removed 8 bases from V and 5 bases from J; junction bases left unmatched: 8. The germline CDR1 and CDR2 sequences are MNHEY and SVGAGI. CDR3 region: CASFRAGGLTGELFF. The DNA for the CDR3 is TGTGCCAGCTTCCGAGCGGGGGGGCTTACCGGGGAGCTGTTTTTT.

J is TRBJ1-1 and V is TRBV6-2 or TRBV6-3; TRBD1 aligns across 7 bases. With V trimmed by 6 bases and J by 6 bases, 16 bases remained unmatched. Germline-derived CDR1 and CDR2 are MNHEY and SVGEGT. The CDR3 has 16 residues. CDR3 nucleotides: TGTGCCAGCAGCCAGACCGGGACAGAGGAGATTCCTGAAGCTTTCTTT. Translating it yields CASSQTGTEEIPEAFF.

This chain connects TRBV7-8 to TRBJ2-6, with D hard to call. V dropped 0 bases and J dropped 2 bases, with 8 bases sitting between them. The CDR3 has 16 amino acids. Germline lookup yields CDR1 SGHVS and CDR2 FQNEAQ. As DNA, the CDR3 is TGTGCCAGCAGCTTAGCGGTACAGACTGGGGCCAACGTCCTGACTTTC. As protein: CASSLAVQTGANVLTF.

This CDR3 reads CASSPLAGARNEQFF. In DNA, the CDR3 is TGTGCCAGCAGCCCACTAGCGGGGGCCCGCAATGAGCAGTTCTTC. This chain links TRBV9 with TRBJ2-1, with 11 bases aligning to TRBD2. V lost 4 bases to trimming and J lost 6 bases; unmatched junction nucleotides: 6. This CDR3 comprises 15 residues. The germline V gene has CDR1 SGDLS and CDR2 YYNGEE.

The chain has TRBV10-2 and TRBJ2-7; no clear D gene. V lost 2 bases and J lost 3, with 8 bases in between. The CDR3 totals 13 residues. Germline lookup yields CDR1 WSHSY and CDR2 SAAADI. CDR3 region: CASSEAGLYEQYF. The CDR3 nucleotides are TGCGCCAGCAGTGAGGCTGGGCTCTACGAGCAGTACTTC.

The rearrangement joins TRBV5-1 to TRBJ1-2; a possible D gene is TRBD1 (5 bases). Germline loops: CDR1 SGHRS, CDR2 YFSETQ. Trimming took off 0 bases at V and 4 bases at J, with 7 bases between the two ends. The CDR3 covers 13 residues. CDR3 in amino acids: CASSLVQGYGYTF. In DNA form, the CDR3 reads TGCGCCAGCAGCTTGGTCCAGGGCTATGGCTACACCTTC.

The chain joins TRBV7-8 to TRBJ1-1, with D maybe TRBD1 (6 bases). Deletions cut 5 bases from V and 0 bases from J, with 22 bases between. Germline CDR1 reads SGHVS; CDR2 reads FQNEAQ. This CDR3 region has 18 residues. CDR3 in DNA: TGTGCCAGCAGCCCCTCTAACGGCCGAAGGACAGTGAACACTGAAGCTTTCTTT. It is translated as CASSPSNGRRTVNTEAFF.

This chain joins TRBV4-1 and TRBJ1-2; TRBD1 is a possible D gene (6 bases). Trimming shortened V by 0 bases and J by 4 bases, and 12 bases separated the two germline ends. Per the germline V gene, CDR1 is MGHRA and CDR2 is YSYEKL. The CDR3 sequence is 15 residues long. CDR3 sequence reads: CASSQEGLGAYGYTF. Written as DNA, the CDR3 is TGCGCCAGCAGCCAAGAGGGTCTGGGGGCCTATGGCTACACCTTC.

The chain employs TRBV29-1 and TRBJ2-7; tentative D call: TRBD1 (6 bases). V was trimmed by 5 bases and J by 2 bases, leaving 10 bases between them. The CDR3 is 12 residues long. CDR1 and CDR2 (germline): SQVTM, ANQGSEA. The CDR3 loop is CSVKTGAYEQYF. The CDR3 nucleotides read TGCAGCGTTAAGACAGGAGCCTACGAGCAGTACTTC.

The V and J genes are TRBV20-1 and TRBJ1-1; no reliable D call. This CDR3 region has 11 residues. V was trimmed by 5 bases and J by 11 bases, leaving 15 bases between them. Germline CDR1 reads DFQATT; CDR2 reads SNEGSKA (reference sequence). The CDR3 DNA sequence: TGCAGTGCTGTAGGCCAGGCAGAGGCTTTCTTT. Its translation: CSAVGQAEAFF.

CDR3 nucleotides: TGTGCCAGCAGCCACGACTCGGGGGTTTCCACAGATACGCAGTATTTT. Translating gives CASSHDSGVSTDTQYF. The V call is TRBV3-1 (or the pseudogene TRBV3-2), the J call TRBJ2-3, with D possibly being TRBD2 (6 bases). CDR1 and CDR2 (germline): LGHDT, YNNKEL (reference sequence). Between the trimmed V and J ends, which lost 3 bases and 2 bases, there was a span of 15 bases. CDR3 size: 16 residues.